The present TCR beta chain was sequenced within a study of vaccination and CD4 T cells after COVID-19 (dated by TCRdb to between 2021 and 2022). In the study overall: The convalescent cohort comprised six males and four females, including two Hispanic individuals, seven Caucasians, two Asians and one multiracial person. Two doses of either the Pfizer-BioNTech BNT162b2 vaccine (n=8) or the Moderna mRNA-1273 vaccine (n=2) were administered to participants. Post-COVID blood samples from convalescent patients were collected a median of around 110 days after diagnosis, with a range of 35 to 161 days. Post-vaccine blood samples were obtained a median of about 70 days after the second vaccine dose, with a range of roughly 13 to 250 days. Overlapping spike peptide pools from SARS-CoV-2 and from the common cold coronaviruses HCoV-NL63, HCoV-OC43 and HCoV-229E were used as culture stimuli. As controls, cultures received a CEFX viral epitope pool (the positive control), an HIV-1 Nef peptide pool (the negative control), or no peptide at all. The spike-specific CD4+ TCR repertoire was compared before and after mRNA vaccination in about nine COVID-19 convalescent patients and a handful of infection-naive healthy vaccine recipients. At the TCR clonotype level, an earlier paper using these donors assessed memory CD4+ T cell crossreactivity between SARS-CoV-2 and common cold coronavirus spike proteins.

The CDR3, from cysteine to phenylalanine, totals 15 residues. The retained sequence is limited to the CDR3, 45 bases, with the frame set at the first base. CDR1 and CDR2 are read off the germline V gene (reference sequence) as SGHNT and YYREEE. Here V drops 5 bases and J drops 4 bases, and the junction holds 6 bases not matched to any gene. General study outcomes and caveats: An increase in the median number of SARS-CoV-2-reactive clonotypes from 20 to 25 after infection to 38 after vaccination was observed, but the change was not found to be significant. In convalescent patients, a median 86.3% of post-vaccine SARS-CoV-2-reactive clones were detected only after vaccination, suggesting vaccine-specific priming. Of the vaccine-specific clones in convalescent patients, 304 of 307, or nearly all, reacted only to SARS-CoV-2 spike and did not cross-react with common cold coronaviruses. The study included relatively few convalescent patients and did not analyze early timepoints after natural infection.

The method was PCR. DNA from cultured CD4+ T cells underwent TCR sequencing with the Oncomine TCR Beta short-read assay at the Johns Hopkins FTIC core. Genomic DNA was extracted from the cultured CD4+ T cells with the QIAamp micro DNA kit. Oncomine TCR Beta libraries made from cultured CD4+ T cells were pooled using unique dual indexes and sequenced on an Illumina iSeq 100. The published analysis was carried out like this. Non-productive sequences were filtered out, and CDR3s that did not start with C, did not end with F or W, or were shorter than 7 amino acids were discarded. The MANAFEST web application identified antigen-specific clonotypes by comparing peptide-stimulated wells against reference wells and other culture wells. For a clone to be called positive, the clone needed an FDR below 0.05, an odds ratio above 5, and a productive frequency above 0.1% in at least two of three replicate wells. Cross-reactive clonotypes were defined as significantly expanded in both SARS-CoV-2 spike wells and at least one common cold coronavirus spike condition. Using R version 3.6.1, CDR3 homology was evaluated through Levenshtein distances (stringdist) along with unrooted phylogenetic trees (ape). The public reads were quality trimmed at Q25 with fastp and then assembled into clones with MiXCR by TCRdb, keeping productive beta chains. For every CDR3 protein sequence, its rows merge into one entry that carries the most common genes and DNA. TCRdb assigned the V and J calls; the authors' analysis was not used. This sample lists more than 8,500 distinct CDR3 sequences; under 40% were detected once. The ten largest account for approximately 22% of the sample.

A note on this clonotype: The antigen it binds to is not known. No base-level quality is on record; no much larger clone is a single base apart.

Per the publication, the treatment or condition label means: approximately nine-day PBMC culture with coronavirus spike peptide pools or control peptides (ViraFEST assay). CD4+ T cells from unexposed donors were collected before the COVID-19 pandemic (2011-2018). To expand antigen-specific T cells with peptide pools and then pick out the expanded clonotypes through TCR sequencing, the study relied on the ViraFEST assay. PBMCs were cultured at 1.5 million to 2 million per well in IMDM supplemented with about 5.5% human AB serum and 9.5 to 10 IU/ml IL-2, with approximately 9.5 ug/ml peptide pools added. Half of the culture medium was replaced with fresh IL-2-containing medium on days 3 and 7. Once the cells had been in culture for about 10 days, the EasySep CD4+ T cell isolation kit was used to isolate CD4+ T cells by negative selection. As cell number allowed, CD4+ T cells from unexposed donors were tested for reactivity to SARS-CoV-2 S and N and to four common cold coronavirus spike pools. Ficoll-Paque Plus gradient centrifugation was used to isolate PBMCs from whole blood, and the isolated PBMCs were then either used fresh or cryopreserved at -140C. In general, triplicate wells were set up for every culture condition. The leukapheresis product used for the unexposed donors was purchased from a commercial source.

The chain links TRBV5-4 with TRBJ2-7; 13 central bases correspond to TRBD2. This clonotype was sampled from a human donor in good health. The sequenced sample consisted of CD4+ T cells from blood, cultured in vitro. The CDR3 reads CASRSGTSGTYEQYF. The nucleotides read TGTGCCAGCAGGTCCGGGACTAGCGGGACATACGAGCAGTACTTC.